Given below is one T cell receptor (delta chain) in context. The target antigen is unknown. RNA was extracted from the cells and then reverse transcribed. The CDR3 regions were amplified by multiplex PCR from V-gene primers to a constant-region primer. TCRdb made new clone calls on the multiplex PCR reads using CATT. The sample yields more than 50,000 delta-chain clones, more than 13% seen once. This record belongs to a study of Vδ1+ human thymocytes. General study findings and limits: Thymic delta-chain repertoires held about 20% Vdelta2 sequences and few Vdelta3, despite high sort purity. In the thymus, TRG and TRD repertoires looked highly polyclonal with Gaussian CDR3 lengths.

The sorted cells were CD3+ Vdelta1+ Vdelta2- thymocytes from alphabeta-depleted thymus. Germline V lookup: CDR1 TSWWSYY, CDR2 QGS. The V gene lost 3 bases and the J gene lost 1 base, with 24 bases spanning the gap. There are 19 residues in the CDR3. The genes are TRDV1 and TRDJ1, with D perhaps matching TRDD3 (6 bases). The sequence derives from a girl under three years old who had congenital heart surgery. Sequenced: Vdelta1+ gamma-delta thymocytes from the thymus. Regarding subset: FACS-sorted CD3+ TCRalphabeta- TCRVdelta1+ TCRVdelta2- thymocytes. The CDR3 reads CALGDQTLRELGPTDKLIF. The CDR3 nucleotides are TGTGCTCTTGGGGACCAGACCTTACGAGAACTGGGTCCCACCGATAAACTCATCTTT.